One and the same sample provided the 25 T cell receptor beta chains below, sequenced in a study of T cells after yellow fever vaccination. Via MiXCR, TCRdb re-called the 5' RACE reads, giving one row per CDR3 protein. Of about 260,000 distinct CDR3 sequences listed, approximately 3.6% are singletons. The material was PBMCs, obtained 15 days after the yellow fever booster vaccination. These receptors originate from a man between 18 and 35 years old who received the YFV17D yellow fever vaccine.

This clonotype came up many times. The V call is TRBV11-2, the J call TRBJ2-1, with D possibly being TRBD1 (7 bases). The germline V and J ends were trimmed by 3 bases and 7 bases, with 16 bases remaining between them. CDR3 length equals 15 residues. Germline V gene lookup returns CDR1 SGHAT and CDR2 FQNNGV. CDR3 region: CASSLRQGRENEQFF. The CDR3 DNA follows: TGTGCCAGCAGCTTGAGACAGGGTCGGGAGAATGAGCAGTTCTTC.

This clonotype has ten or more counts. The chain joins TRBV7-2 to TRBJ2-3; 9 positions agree with TRBD2. CDR3 length: 14 residues. V dropped 2 bases and J dropped 6; count of bases not matched to a gene: 3. Germline values: CDR1 SGHTA, CDR2 FQGNSA. The CDR3 DNA sequence: TGTGCCAGCAGCTTAAGCGGGGGGTCGGATACGCAGTATTTT. Translated: CASSLSGGSDTQYF.

This clonotype was observed at least ten times. The rearrangement joins TRBV21-1 to TRBJ2-2; the DNA was not compared with TRBD1, the D call given in the table. TRBV21-1 is a pseudogene. This CDR3 has 16 residues. The CDR3: CASSIGACKVLGELFF. The CDR3 coding sequence is TGTGCCAGCAGCATCGGGGCTTGTAAGGTTTTGGGGGAGCTGTTTTTT.

Ten or more counts support this clonotype. The rearrangement uses TRBV10-3 and TRBJ1-5, with a possible D match to TRBD1 (5 bases). The germline gives CDR1 ENHRY, CDR2 SYGVKD. V dropped 0 bases and J dropped 2 bases, with 11 bases sitting between them. The CDR3 is made up of 16 amino acids. DNA of the CDR3: TGTGCCATCAGTGAGTCGAAGGAAGGGGGCAATCAGCCCCAGCATTTT. It is translated as CAISESKEGGNQPQHF.

This clonotype occurred many times. The CDR3: CASSEDFPGLANNEQFF. CDR3 sequence (DNA): TGTGCCAGCAGTGAAGACTTTCCGGGACTAGCAAACAATGAGCAGTTCTTC. The genes are TRBV2 and TRBJ2-1; 9 bases fit TRBD2. The CDR3 runs to 17 residues. Trimming cost V 1 base and J 5 bases; bases outside gene matches: 9. Per the germline V gene, CDR1 is SNHLY and CDR2 is FYNNEI.

This clonotype showed up many times. The chain has TRBV5-1 and TRBJ2-7; 7 bases agree with TRBD1. The ends lost 4 bases at V and 0 bases at J; junction bases unmatched: 7. The CDR3 loop spans 15 amino acids. The germline V gene encodes CDR1 SGHRS and CDR2 YFSETQ. The CDR3 DNA reads TGCGCCAGCAGCCCTACCAACAGGGGCTCCTACGAGCAGTACTTC. This gives the protein CASSPTNRGSYEQYF.

This clonotype was observed many times. At one boundary the junction diverges from the germline segment, which might be a read error. The chain employs TRBV5-1 and TRBJ1-6; D gene uncertain. Germline V gene sequence: CDR1 SGHRS, CDR2 YFSETQ. This CDR3 has 13 amino acids. CDR3 sequence: CASSLDGNSPLHF. The CDR3 DNA follows: TGCGCCAGCAGTTTGGACGGTAATTCACCCCTCCACTTT.

This clonotype was recorded many times. The chain employs TRBV28 and TRBJ2-7; a weak D match, TRBD2 (6 bases). Germline-derived CDR1 and CDR2 are MDHEN and SYDVKM. Between the trimmed V and J ends, which lost 4 bases and 12 bases, there was a span of 22 bases. This CDR3 is 14 amino acids long. The CDR3 DNA is TGTGCCAGCAGTTCCCCAGGCCCCGGGAGAGGTTCGTACGTC. Amino acid sequence: CASSSPGPGRGSYV.

This clonotype appeared many times. The chain recombines TRBV30 with TRBJ1-1; 7 positions agree with TRBD1. Per the germline V gene, CDR1 is GTSNPN and CDR2 is SVGIG (reference sequence). V shed 3 bases and J 1 base; nucleotides not matched to a gene: 5. This CDR3 contains 14 residues. The CDR3 DNA sequence: TGTGCCTGGAGAAGACAGGGTGAGAACACTGAAGCTTTCTTT. Its protein product is CAWRRQGENTEAFF.

There are many counts of this clonotype. This rearrangement joins TRBV7-6 to TRBJ2-7, with D possibly matching TRBD1 (5 bases). Trimming stripped 5 bases from V and 6 bases from J, with 23 bases between. The CDR3 runs to 16 residues. CDR1 and CDR2 (germline): SGHVS, FNYEAQ. The DNA for the CDR3 is TGTGCCAGCAGCCCCCTCCCGCGGCAGGGCCAAAGCGAGCAGTACGTC. As protein: CASSPLPRQGQSEQYV.

This clonotype was recorded at least ten times. The chain employs TRBV5-1 and TRBJ2-5; D is undetermined. Germline CDR1 reads SGHRS; CDR2 reads YFSETQ. V lost 4 bases and J 5 bases, leaving 18 bases between the germline ends. This CDR3 is 15 amino acids long. In DNA, the CDR3 is TGCGCCAGCAGCCCCCGTTTCCCAGGCTGGGAGACCCAGTACTTC. It codes for CASSPRFPGWETQYF.

This clonotype was recorded many times. The V gene is TRBV5-1, the J gene TRBJ1-1; TRBD1 aligns across 8 bases. J gave up 10 bases and V 4 bases, and 9 bases lay outside the gene matches. The CDR3 spans 13 residues. Germline-derived CDR1 and CDR2 are SGHRS and YFSETQ. The CDR3 reads CASSEDQGARAFF. The CDR3 DNA sequence: TGCGCCAGCAGCGAGGATCAGGGGGCGAGAGCTTTCTTT.

This clonotype was counted at least ten times. The genes are TRBV19 and TRBJ2-3; the D gene could be TRBD1 or TRBD2 (6 bases each). The CDR3 is 15 amino acids. V shed 2 bases and J shed 5 bases, with 14 bases lying between them. Germline lookup yields CDR1 LNHDA and CDR2 SQIVND (reference sequence). The CDR3 is CASSIFGGPRDTQYF. The CDR3 DNA reads as TGTGCCAGTAGTATATTTGGGGGGCCGAGAGATACGCAGTATTTT. Supplemented by reference TRBV19 and TRBJ2-3, the full variable domain reads DGGITQSPKYLFRKEGQNVTLSCEQNLNHDAMYWYRQDPGQGLRLIYYSQIVNDFQKGDIAEGYSVSREKKESFPLTVTSAQKNPTAFYLCASSIFGGPRDTQYFGPGTRLTVL.

This clonotype occurred a few times. The chain uses TRBV27 and TRBJ1-1; weak D call: TRBD1 (5 bases). CDR1 and CDR2 from the germline V gene are MNHEY and SMNVEV (reference sequence). V was cut by 0 bases and J by 6 bases, with 14 bases left in between. There are 15 residues in the CDR3. The CDR3 loop reads CASSLSRALKAEAFF. As DNA, the CDR3 is TGTGCCAGCAGTTTATCCAGGGCTTTGAAAGCTGAAGCTTTCTTT.

This clonotype has just a few counts. The V and J genes are TRBV5-1 and TRBJ2-3, with D perhaps TRBD2 (6 bases). Germline CDR1 and CDR2: SGHRS and YFSETQ. This CDR3 is 16 amino acids long. The V end was cut by 0 bases, the J end by 2 bases, with 13 bases between. The CDR3 loop is CASSLGGERYTDTQYF. CDR3 in DNA: TGCGCCAGCAGCTTGGGCGGGGAAAGATACACAGATACGCAGTATTTT.

At least ten counts were recorded for this clonotype. The gene calls are TRBV4-3 and TRBJ1-1; no clear D. The CDR3 is 14 residues long. Germline V CDR1 and CDR2: LGHNA, YSLEER. The germline V and J ends were trimmed by 0 bases and 3 bases, with 8 bases remaining between them. The CDR3 DNA reads TGCGCCAGCAGCCAAGATGTTACGTACACTGAAGCTTTCTTT. Amino acid sequence: CASSQDVTYTEAFF.

This clonotype was found many times. This chain links TRBV7-9 with TRBJ2-1; no definite D call. This CDR3 region has 15 residues. V lost 1 base and J 5 bases, leaving 12 bases between the germline ends. Germline CDR1 SEHNR, CDR2 FQNEAQ (reference sequence). CDR3 residues: CASSLVAIRDNEQFF. CDR3 nucleotides: TGTGCCAGCAGCTTAGTGGCGATTAGGGACAATGAGCAGTTCTTC.

There are many counts of this clonotype. V and J are TRBV24-1 and TRBJ1-1, with D unclear. Germline loops: CDR1 KGHDR, CDR2 SFDVKD. The CDR3 sequence is 12 residues long. The ends were cut back, 0 bases at V and 14 bases at J, with 12 bases in the middle. Here the CDR3 DNA reads TGTGCCACCAGTGATTTGCGGGGTAAGTGCTTCTTT. This translates into CATSDLRGKCFF.

This clonotype was seen repeatedly, ten times or more. This chain links TRBV28 with TRBJ1-4; unclear D gene. CDR1 is MDHEN, CDR2 SYDVKM, per germline. CDR3 length: 15 amino acids. Trimming took off 6 bases at V and 5 bases at J, with 16 bases between the two ends. The CDR3 spells CASRLRVLPNEKLFF. In nucleotides, the CDR3 is TGTGCCAGCAGACTCCGGGTCCTCCCGAATGAAAAACTGTTTTTT.

Ten or more counts support this clonotype. CDR3 region: CASSDNVASMADTQYF. The CDR3 DNA follows: TGTGCCAGCAGTGACAACGTTGCTAGCATGGCAGATACGCAGTATTTT. The rearrangement links TRBV6-4 to TRBJ2-3; a weak D match, TRBD2 (5 bases). With 2 bases removed from V and 4 bases from J, the gap between germline ends came to 16 bases. In germline, CDR1 is MRHNA, CDR2 SNTAGT. The CDR3 covers 16 residues.

This clonotype was observed many times. The gene calls are TRBV9 and TRBJ1-2; D might be TRBD1 (6 bases). Trimming pared 5 bases from V and 3 bases from J, leaving 14 bases between. The CDR3 length is 14 residues. Germline V lookup: CDR1 SGDLS, CDR2 YYNGEE. This CDR3 reads CASRDDRSDYGYTF. The CDR3 DNA sequence: TGTGCCAGCAGGGACGACAGGTCTGACTATGGCTACACCTTC. Complete variable domain (other parts from reference TRBV9 and TRBJ1-2): DSGVTQTPKHLITATGQRVTLRCSPRSGDLSVYWYQQSLDQGLQFLIQYYNGEERAKGNILERFSAQQFPDLHSELNLSSLELGDSALYFCASRDDRSDYGYTFGSGTRLTVV.

This clonotype appeared many times. The gene calls are TRBV20-1 and TRBJ2-2; 8 bases match TRBD2. Germline values: CDR1 DFQATT, CDR2 SNEGSKA (reference sequence). V gave up 3 bases and J gave up 5 bases; unmatched junction bases: 5. The CDR3 extends over 14 amino acids. The CDR3 loop is CSARRTSRTGELFF. CDR3 coding DNA: TGCAGTGCTAGGAGGACTAGCAGGACCGGGGAGCTGTTTTTT.

This clonotype was recorded many times. J is TRBJ2-7 and V is TRBV20-1, with D possibly being TRBD1 or TRBD2 (5 bases each). The CDR3 sequence is 15 residues long. Germline CDR1 is DFQATT and CDR2 is SNEGSKA (reference sequence). The V end was cut by 2 bases, the J end by 0 bases, with 14 bases between. Written as DNA, the CDR3 is TGCAGTGCTAGAACGGTGCCCGGGACCTCCTACGAGCAGTACGTC. Protein product: CSARTVPGTSYEQYV.

In its sample, this clonotype was seen many times. This chain connects TRBV29-1 to TRBJ1-1, with a possible D match to TRBD1 (5 bases). V lost 6 bases to trimming and J lost 3 bases, with 17 bases between them. Germline values: CDR1 SQVTM, CDR2 ANQGSEA. The CDR3 is 14 residues long. The CDR3 DNA sequence: TGCAGCGTCGCCCAGGTCGTAGGGGACACTGAAGCTTTCTTT. This sequence encodes CSVAQVVGDTEAFF.

This clonotype came up many times. V gene TRBV5-1 combines with J gene TRBJ2-3; D gene unclear. The germline gives CDR1 SGHRS, CDR2 YFSETQ. The CDR3 length is 13 residues. V dropped 3 bases and J dropped 2 bases, with 7 bases sitting between them. The DNA for the CDR3 is TGCGCCAGCAGCTCCCGATACACAGATACGCAGTATTTT. This translates into CASSSRYTDTQYF.